This T cell receptor (beta chain) was observed in a study of early T cells in non-severe SARS-CoV-2 infection. Losses at the gene ends were 4 bases for V and 3 bases for J; bases not matched to a gene: 5. CDR1 is SGHVS and CDR2 is FNYEAQ in the germline V gene. CDR3 length: 14 residues. This clonotype has only a few counts. Tagging with unique molecular identifiers was applied to individual cDNA molecules. TCRdb re-derived calls from the 5' RACE reads in MiXCR, one entry per CDR3 protein. Seen here are 54,000 or so distinct CDR3 sequences, about 12% observed once, and the top ten hold less than 6%. Sequenced input: whole blood. The receptor was isolated from an adult who was a healthcare worker with PCR-confirmed SARS-CoV-2 infection or an uninfected control (not recorded which). V gene TRBV7-6 combines with J gene TRBJ2-7, with 8 bases aligning to TRBD1. In DNA form, the CDR3 reads TGTGCCAGCAGCTCCCGACAGGGGAACTACGAGCAGTACTTC. Protein product: CASSSRQGNYEQYF.